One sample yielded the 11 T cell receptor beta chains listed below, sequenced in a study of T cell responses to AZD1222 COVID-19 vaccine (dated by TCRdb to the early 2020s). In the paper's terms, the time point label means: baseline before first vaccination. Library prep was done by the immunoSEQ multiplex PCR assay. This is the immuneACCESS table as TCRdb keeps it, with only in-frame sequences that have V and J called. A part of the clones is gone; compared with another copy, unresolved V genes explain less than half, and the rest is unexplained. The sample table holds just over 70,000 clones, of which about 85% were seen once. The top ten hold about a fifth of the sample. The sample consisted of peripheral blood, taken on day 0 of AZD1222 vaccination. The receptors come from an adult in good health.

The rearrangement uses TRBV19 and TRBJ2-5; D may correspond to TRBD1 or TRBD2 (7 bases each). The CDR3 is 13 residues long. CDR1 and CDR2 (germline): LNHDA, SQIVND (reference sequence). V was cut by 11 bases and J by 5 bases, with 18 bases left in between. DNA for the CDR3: TGTGCCTCCGGGGGAGGGGGCTGGGAGACCCAGTACTTC. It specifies CASGGGGWETQYF.

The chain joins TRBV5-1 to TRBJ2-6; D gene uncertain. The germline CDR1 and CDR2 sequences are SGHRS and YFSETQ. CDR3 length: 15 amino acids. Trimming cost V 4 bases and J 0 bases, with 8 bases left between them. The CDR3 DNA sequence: TGCGCCAGCAGCCAAACCACCTCTGGGGCCAACGTCCTGACTTTC. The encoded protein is CASSQTTSGANVLTF. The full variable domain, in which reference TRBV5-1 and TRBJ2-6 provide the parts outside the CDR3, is KAGVTQTPRYLIKTRGQQVTLSCSPISGHRSVSWYQQTPGQGLQFLFEYFSETQRNKGNFPGRFSGRQFSNSRSEMNVSTLELGDSALYLCASSQTTSGANVLTFGAGSRLTVL.

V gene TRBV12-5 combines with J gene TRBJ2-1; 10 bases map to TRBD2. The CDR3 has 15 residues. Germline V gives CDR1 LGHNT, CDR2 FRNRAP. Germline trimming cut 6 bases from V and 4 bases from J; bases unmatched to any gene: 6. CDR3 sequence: CASGPRTSGYNEQFF. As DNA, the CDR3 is TGTGCTAGTGGACCCCGGACTAGCGGTTACAATGAGCAGTTCTTC.

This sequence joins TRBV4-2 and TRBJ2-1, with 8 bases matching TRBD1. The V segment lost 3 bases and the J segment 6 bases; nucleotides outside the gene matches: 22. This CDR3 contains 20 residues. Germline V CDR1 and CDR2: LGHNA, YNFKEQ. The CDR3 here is CASSQSSGGFPDVGGNEQFF. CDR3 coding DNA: TGTGCCAGCAGCCAGTCCTCAGGGGGCTTCCCGGATGTAGGGGGCAATGAGCAGTTCTTC.

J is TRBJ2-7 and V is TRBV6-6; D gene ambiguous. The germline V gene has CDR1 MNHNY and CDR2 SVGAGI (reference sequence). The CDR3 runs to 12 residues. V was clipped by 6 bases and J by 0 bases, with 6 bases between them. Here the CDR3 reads CASRSVSYEQYF. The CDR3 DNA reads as TGTGCCAGCAGGAGCGTCTCCTACGAGCAGTACTTC.

CDR3 protein: CASSIGGAGVGSEQFF. CDR3 nucleotide sequence: TGTGCCAGTAGTATCGGTGGAGCGGGGGTTGGTAGTGAGCAGTTCTTC. V usage is TRBV19 and J usage is TRBJ2-1; 8 bases align to TRBD2. The CDR3 totals 16 residues. Germline V gives CDR1 LNHDA, CDR2 SQIVND (reference sequence). Germline trimming cut 3 bases from V and 9 bases from J; bases unmatched to any gene: 13.

Here the CDR3 reads CASSPWTSGVGTGELFF. The CDR3 region has the DNA TGTGCCAGCAGTCCCTGGACTAGCGGGGTTGGGACCGGGGAGCTGTTTTTT. V usage is TRBV25-1 and J usage is TRBJ2-2, with 12 bases that match TRBD2. The CDR3 is 17 residues long. The V gene end was trimmed by 5 bases and the J gene end by 5 bases; junction bases not matched to a gene: 9. From germline, CDR1 is MGHDK and CDR2 SYGVNS.

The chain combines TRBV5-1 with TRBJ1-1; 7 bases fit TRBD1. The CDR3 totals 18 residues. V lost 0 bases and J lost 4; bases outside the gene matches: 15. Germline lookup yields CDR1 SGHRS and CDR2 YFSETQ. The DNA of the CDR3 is TGCGCCAGCAGCTTGGGGACAGGCCGTCTCATCCGAAGCACTGAAGCTTTCTTT. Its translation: CASSLGTGRLIRSTEAFF. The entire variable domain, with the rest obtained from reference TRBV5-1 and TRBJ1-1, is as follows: KAGVTQTPRYLIKTRGQQVTLSCSPISGHRSVSWYQQTPGQGLQFLFEYFSETQRNKGNFPGRFSGRQFSNSRSEMNVSTLELGDSALYLCASSLGTGRLIRSTEAFFGQGTRLTVV.

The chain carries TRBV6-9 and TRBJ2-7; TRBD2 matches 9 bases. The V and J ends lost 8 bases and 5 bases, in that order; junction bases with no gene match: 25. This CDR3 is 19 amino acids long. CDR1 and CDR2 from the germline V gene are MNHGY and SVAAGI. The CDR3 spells CASPQPVRGGSRAMHEQYF. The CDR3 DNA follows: TGTGCCAGCCCCCAACCGGTGCGGGGGGGCAGTCGGGCGATGCACGAGCAGTACTTC.

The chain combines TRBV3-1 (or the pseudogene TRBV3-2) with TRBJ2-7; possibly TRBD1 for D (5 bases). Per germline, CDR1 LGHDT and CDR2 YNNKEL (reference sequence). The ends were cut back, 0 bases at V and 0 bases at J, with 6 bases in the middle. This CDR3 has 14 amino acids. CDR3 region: CASSQDQGSYEQYF. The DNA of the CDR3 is TGTGCCAGCAGCCAAGACCAGGGCTCCTACGAGCAGTACTTC.

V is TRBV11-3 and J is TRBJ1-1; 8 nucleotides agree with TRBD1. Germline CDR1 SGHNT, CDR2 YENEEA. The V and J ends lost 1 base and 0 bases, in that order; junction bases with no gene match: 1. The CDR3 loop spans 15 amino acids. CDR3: CASSLGQGMNTEAFF. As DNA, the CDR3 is TGTGCCAGCAGCTTAGGACAGGGGATGAACACTGAAGCTTTCTTT.